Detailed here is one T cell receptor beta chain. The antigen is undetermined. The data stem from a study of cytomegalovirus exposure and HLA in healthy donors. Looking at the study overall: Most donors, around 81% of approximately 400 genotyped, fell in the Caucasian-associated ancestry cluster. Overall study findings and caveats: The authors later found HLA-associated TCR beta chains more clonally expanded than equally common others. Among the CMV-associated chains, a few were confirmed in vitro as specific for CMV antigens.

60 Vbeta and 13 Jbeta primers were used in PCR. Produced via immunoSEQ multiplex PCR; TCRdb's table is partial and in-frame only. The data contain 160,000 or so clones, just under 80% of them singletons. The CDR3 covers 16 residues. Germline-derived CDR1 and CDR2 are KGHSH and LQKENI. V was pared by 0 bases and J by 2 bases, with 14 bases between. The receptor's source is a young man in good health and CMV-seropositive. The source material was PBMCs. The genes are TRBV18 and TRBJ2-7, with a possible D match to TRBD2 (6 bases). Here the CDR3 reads CASSPPGRGSTYEQYF. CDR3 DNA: TGTGCCAGCTCACCACCTGGGCGGGGATCGACCTACGAGCAGTACTTC.